The 11 T cell receptor beta chains below were found in one sample sequenced in a study of neurological immune-mediated disorders (dated by TCRdb to the late 2010s). Libraries were built with 5' RACE. These reads were obtained on an Illumina HiSeq 2500. TCRdb reanalyzed the raw reads on its own, using fastp at Q25 for trimming and MiXCR for clone calling, and kept in-frame beta chains. Records with the same CDR3 protein are collapsed into one entry carrying the most frequent genes and DNA. The sample contains tens of thousands of distinct CDR3 sequences, less than 5% of them found a single time. The ten largest clones take up roughly 3.1% of the sample. Sequencing was done on a sample of PBMCs. The receptors stem from a man between 50 and 59 years old with multiple sclerosis.

The chain has TRBV14 and TRBJ1-2; no reliable D call. Per the germline V gene, CDR1 is SGHDN and CDR2 is FVKESK. The germline V and J ends were trimmed by 0 bases and 4 bases, with 6 bases remaining between them. The CDR3 contains 13 residues. The CDR3 sequence: CASSQERRYGYTF. In DNA form, the CDR3 reads TGTGCCAGCAGCCAAGAAAGGCGCTATGGCTACACCTTC.

This clonotype was counted ten times or more. This chain uses TRBV5-1 with TRBJ1-1; no reliable D call. The CDR3 sequence is 14 residues long. Deletions cut 0 bases from V and 3 bases from J, with 9 bases between. Germline V gene sequence: CDR1 SGHRS, CDR2 YFSETQ. The CDR3 is CASSLAGRYTEAFF. The DNA of the CDR3 is TGCGCCAGCAGCTTGGCCGGCCGCTACACTGAAGCTTTCTTT.

Turning to this clonotype: A clone one base away is much larger, so this may be a read error. The chain has TRBV10-2 and TRBJ2-1, with a weak D call TRBD1 (6 bases). Per germline, CDR1 WSHSY and CDR2 SAAADI. CDR3 length equals 17 residues. V gave up 3 bases and J gave up 3 bases, with 18 bases separating them. The chain's CDR3 is CASSEDTTGLSYNEQFF. In DNA form, the CDR3 reads TGCGCCAGCAGTGAAGACACAACAGGGTTAAGCTACAATGAGCAGTTCTTC.

In its sample, this clonotype was seen many times. The V call is TRBV12-3 or TRBV12-4, the J call TRBJ2-7; a weak D match, TRBD2 (6 bases). V was pared by 6 bases and J by 3 bases, with 15 bases between. The CDR3 is 14 residues long. The CDR3 DNA is TGTGCCAGCAGACATTCAGGACTAAGCTACGAGCAGTACTTC. As protein: CASRHSGLSYEQYF.

This clonotype was found many times. This chain connects TRBV9 to TRBJ2-5; 7 nucleotides line up with TRBD2. The germline gives CDR1 SGDLS, CDR2 YYNGEE. Trimming cost V 3 bases and J 5 bases; bases outside gene matches: 7. This CDR3 is built from 14 residues. CDR3 amino acids: CASSDSGSRETQYF. CDR3 bases: TGTGCCAGCAGCGATAGCGGGTCGAGGGAGACCCAGTACTTC.

This clonotype was found many times. V and J are TRBV12-3 or TRBV12-4 and TRBJ2-5; D is possibly TRBD2 (6 bases). Trimming shortened V by 4 bases and J by 1 base, and 10 bases separated the two germline ends. The CDR3 runs 14 residues. The CDR3 here is CASSSPGLQETQYF. As DNA, the CDR3 is TGTGCCAGCAGTTCTCCGGGACTCCAAGAGACCCAGTACTTC.

Many counts were recorded for this clonotype. The chain is built from TRBV5-1 and TRBJ2-4, with 10 bases lining up with TRBD1. Germline V lookup: CDR1 SGHRS, CDR2 YFSETQ. The CDR3 has 13 residues. V dropped 5 bases and J dropped 6; count of bases not matched to a gene: 2. The CDR3 sequence is CASRRDRGNIQYF. CDR3 sequence (DNA): TGCGCCAGCAGAAGGGACAGGGGAAACATTCAGTACTTC.

This clonotype was seen at least ten times. The chain links TRBV5-1 to TRBJ2-2; TRBD2 aligns across 10 bases. After removal of 0 bases from V and 7 bases from J, the junction contained 6 bases not matched to a gene. From germline, CDR1 is SGHRS and CDR2 YFSETQ. The CDR3 sequence is 16 residues long. In DNA form, the CDR3 reads TGCGCCAGCAGCTTGGAGCTAGCGGGAGCCATCGGGGAGCTGTTTTTT. This translates into CASSLELAGAIGELFF.

Ten or more counts support this clonotype. CDR3 sequence reads: CASSPDSYGYTF. The CDR3 DNA is TGTGCCAGCAGCCCGGACAGCTATGGCTACACCTTC. The V call is TRBV12-3 or TRBV12-4, the J call TRBJ1-2; D is possibly TRBD1 (6 bases). Trimming pared 6 bases from V and 4 bases from J, leaving 9 bases between. The CDR3 sequence is 12 residues long.

This clonotype was recorded at least ten times. CDR3 sequence: CASSQVVVGGEGAYEQYF. The CDR3 nucleotides are TGCGCCAGCAGCCAAGTAGTAGTTGGGGGCGAAGGGGCCTACGAGCAGTACTTC. V and J are TRBV4-1 and TRBJ2-7, with D possibly TRBD1 on 6 matching bases. Germline CDR1 and CDR2: MGHRA and YSYEKL. The CDR3 totals 18 residues. V was shortened by 1 base and J by 2 bases, with 21 bases between the two germline ends.

In this sample, this clonotype turned up many times. This rearrangement joins TRBV11-2 to TRBJ2-1, with unresolved D. Germline V lookup: CDR1 SGHAT, CDR2 FQNNGV. The V end was cut by 2 bases, the J end by 0 bases, with 11 bases between. This CDR3 region has 16 residues. CDR3 in amino acids: CASSLNLPSSYNEQFF. The CDR3 nucleotides are TGTGCCAGCAGCTTAAATCTCCCAAGCTCCTACAATGAGCAGTTCTTC.